Below are 27 T cell receptor beta chains sequenced from a single sample in a study of blood T cell repertoires in COVID-19. Profiled with immunoSEQ multiplex PCR; TCRdb holds only in-frame clones, not every one. The sample has a few hundred thousand clones, 80% to 90% seen once. Sample: PBMCs or T cells enriched from blood (not recorded which). The source of these receptors is a man aged 25 to 40 who had recovered from COVID-19.

CDR3 nucleotide sequence: TGTGCCAGCAGTGAATATGTAGGGGCACACACCGGGGAGCTGTTTTTT. This codes for CASSEYVGAHTGELFF. The chain links TRBV25-1 to TRBJ2-2; a weak D match, TRBD1 (5 bases). This CDR3 is 16 amino acids long. Germline V gene sequence: CDR1 MGHDK, CDR2 SYGVNS. V dropped 0 bases and J dropped 3 bases, with 11 bases sitting between them. The entire variable domain, with the rest obtained from reference TRBV25-1 and TRBJ2-2, is as follows: EADIYQTPRYLVIGTGKKITLECSQTMGHDKMYWYQQDPGMELHLIHYSYGVNSTEKGDLSSESTVSRIRTEHFPLTLESARPSHTSQYLCASSEYVGAHTGELFFGEGSRLTVL.

J is TRBJ1-1 and V is TRBV27; D is unresolved. The CDR3 length is 17 residues. The V gene's germline CDR1 is MNHEY and CDR2 SMNVEV (reference sequence). V lost 4 bases, J lost 3 bases, and 21 bases lay in between. For the CDR3, the DNA is TGTGCCAGCAGTTGGGGATCCGGGAGGGTAATCGACACTGAAGCTTTCTTT. Residues: CASSWGSGRVIDTEAFF.

The genes are TRBV7-9 and TRBJ1-1; no clear D. V gave up 6 bases and J gave up 11 bases, with 16 bases separating them. Germline loops: CDR1 SEHNR, CDR2 FQNEAQ (reference sequence). The CDR3 runs 12 residues. The CDR3, as DNA: TGTGCCAGCAGTTCCGGGATCCCGGGGGCTTTCTTT. Its protein product is CASSSGIPGAFF.

This chain links TRBV9 with TRBJ1-3; D remains unclear. V was shortened by 0 bases and J by 0 bases, with 7 bases between the two germline ends. Per germline, CDR1 SGDLS and CDR2 YYNGEE. CDR3 length: 15 amino acids. CDR3 protein: CASSVEGLSGNTIYF. In nucleotides, the CDR3 is TGTGCCAGCAGCGTAGAAGGACTCTCTGGAAACACCATATATTTT.

V usage is TRBV7-2 and J usage is TRBJ2-7, with D unclear. V gave up 1 base and J gave up 7 bases, with 11 bases separating them. CDR3 length: 13 amino acids. Germline V gives CDR1 SGHTA, CDR2 FQGNSA. This chain's CDR3 is CASSLEAAREQYF. CDR3 coding DNA: TGTGCCAGCAGCTTAGAGGCAGCGAGGGAGCAGTACTTC.

The chain combines TRBV5-4 with TRBJ2-1; 9 bases line up with TRBD2. Germline V gene data show CDR1 as SGHNT and CDR2 as YYREEE (reference sequence). V trimming: 4 bases; J trimming: 8 bases; junction bases outside the gene matches: 10. The CDR3 has 15 amino acids. DNA of the CDR3: TGTGCCAGCAGCCCGGGGGCTAGCGGGGTCTATGAGCAGTTCTTC. Its protein product is CASSPGASGVYEQFF.

The V gene is TRBV10-3, the J gene TRBJ2-7, with TRBD2 as a possible D gene (5 bases). The germline gives CDR1 ENHRY, CDR2 SYGVKD. The CDR3 loop spans 12 amino acids. V lost 7 bases and J lost 0, with 7 bases in between. In DNA, the CDR3 is TGTGCCATCAAAGAGGGCTCCTACGAGCAGTACTTC. Translated: CAIKEGSYEQYF.

This chain joins TRBV18 and TRBJ2-7; D not resolved. This CDR3 has 13 amino acids. Germline V gene lookup returns CDR1 KGHSH and CDR2 LQKENI. V lost 3 bases and J lost 7, with 13 bases in between. CDR3 amino acids: CASSPAERSEQYF. For the CDR3, the DNA is TGTGCCAGCTCACCGGCGGAGAGGTCTGAGCAGTACTTC.

V and J are TRBV5-1 and TRBJ2-1; perhaps TRBD2 as D (6 bases). Deletions cut 2 bases from V and 5 bases from J, with 14 bases between. Germline-derived CDR1 and CDR2 are SGHRS and YFSETQ. The CDR3 is made up of 15 amino acids. DNA for the CDR3: TGCGCCAGCAGCTTCGACGGGAGTGTAGACAATGAGCAGTTCTTC. Protein sequence: CASSFDGSVDNEQFF.

This clone showed up just a few times. The chain recombines TRBV3-1 (or the pseudogene TRBV3-2) with TRBJ2-1; D is ambiguous. V was trimmed by 2 bases and J by 7 bases, leaving 9 bases between them. The germline gives CDR1 LGHDT, CDR2 YNNKEL (reference sequence). The CDR3 spans 13 residues. The CDR3 sequence: CASSQTTGNEQFF. The CDR3 DNA follows: TGTGCCAGCAGCCAAACGACCGGGAATGAGCAGTTCTTC.

The J gene is TRBJ2-3, the V gene TRBV9, with 7 nucleotides matching TRBD1. The CDR3 spans 12 residues. Germline-derived CDR1 and CDR2 are SGDLS and YYNGEE. V lost 3 bases and J lost 6; bases outside the gene matches: 1. CDR3 sequence (DNA): TGTGCCAGCAGCGAACAGGGGGATACGCAGTATTTT. Its translation is CASSEQGDTQYF.

The chain uses TRBV19 and TRBJ1-1; TRBD1 might be the D (6 bases). V was cut by 2 bases and J by 0 bases, with 7 bases left in between. The V gene's germline CDR1 is LNHDA and CDR2 SQIVND (reference sequence). The CDR3 is 14 amino acids. The CDR3 region has the DNA TGTGCCAGTAGTATAACAGGGCTGAACACTGAAGCTTTCTTT. It specifies CASSITGLNTEAFF.

The genes are TRBV3-1 (or the pseudogene TRBV3-2) and TRBJ2-3, with D unclear. Trimming took 1 base from V and 3 from J, leaving 8 bases between them. This CDR3 region has 14 residues. Germline lookup yields CDR1 LGHDT and CDR2 YNNKEL (reference sequence). The CDR3 DNA sequence: TGTGCCAGCAGCCAAGGTGTGGAGACAGATACGCAGTATTTT. Its translation is CASSQGVETDTQYF.

The chain carries TRBV4-1 and TRBJ1-5, with 7 positions matching TRBD1. The CDR3 sequence is 15 residues long. V trimming: 3 bases; J trimming: 3 bases; junction bases outside the gene matches: 5. Per the germline V gene, CDR1 is MGHRA and CDR2 is YSYEKL. The DNA for the CDR3 is TGCGCCAGCAGCCAGTTCACAGGGGACAATCAGCCCCAGCATTTT. It encodes CASSQFTGDNQPQHF.

The rearrangement uses TRBV28 and TRBJ1-3; tentatively, D is TRBD1 (5 bases). From germline, CDR1 is MDHEN and CDR2 SYDVKM. V gave up 5 bases and J gave up 0 bases, with 8 bases separating them. This CDR3 spans 14 amino acids. This chain's CDR3 is CASSRDSSGNTIYF. In nucleotides, the CDR3 is TGTGCCAGCAGTCGTGACAGCTCTGGAAACACCATATATTTT.

J is TRBJ2-2 and V is TRBV11-2; the match to TRBD2 covers 9 bases. V dropped 4 bases and J dropped 2; count of bases not matched to a gene: 2. Germline V lookup: CDR1 SGHAT, CDR2 FQNNGV. The length of the CDR3 is 15 residues. This chain's CDR3 is CASSWTSANTGELFF. For the CDR3, the DNA is TGTGCCAGCAGCTGGACTAGCGCAAACACCGGGGAGCTGTTTTTT.

V and J are TRBV4-1 and TRBJ1-2, with a weak D call TRBD1 (6 bases). In germline, CDR1 is MGHRA, CDR2 YSYEKL. The CDR3 totals 14 residues. Trimming cost V 6 bases and J 1 base, with 12 bases left between them. The CDR3 sequence: CASRNRALNYGYTF. CDR3 nucleotides: TGCGCCAGCAGAAACAGGGCCCTTAACTATGGCTACACCTTC.

This chain links TRBV12-3 or TRBV12-4 with TRBJ2-5; 7 nucleotides align to TRBD1. V shed 5 bases and J 5 bases; nucleotides not matched to a gene: 5. The CDR3 contains 13 residues. CDR3 DNA sequence: TGTGCCAGCAGTGGGACAGCCAGGGAGACCCAGTACTTC. Amino acid sequence: CASSGTARETQYF.

With respect to this clone: Other DNA sequences in this specimen translate into the identical CDR3. CDR3 in amino acids: CASSQETSGSTDTQYF. The DNA for the CDR3 is TGCGCCAGCAGCCAGGAGACTAGCGGGAGCACAGATACGCAGTATTTT. The V gene is TRBV4-1, the J gene TRBJ2-3; the match to TRBD2 covers 10 bases. Per germline, CDR1 MGHRA and CDR2 YSYEKL. The CDR3 totals 16 residues. Trimming removed 3 bases from V and 0 bases from J; junction bases left unmatched: 3.

The genes are TRBV30 and TRBJ1-4, with D unclear. The V gene lost 6 bases and the J gene lost 0 bases, with 8 bases spanning the gap. This CDR3 has 13 residues. Germline CDR1 is GTSNPN and CDR2 is SVGIG (reference sequence). Here the CDR3 reads CACPSATNEKLFF. The CDR3 DNA sequence: TGTGCCTGCCCCAGTGCAACTAATGAAAAACTGTTTTTT.

This chain links TRBV6-5 with TRBJ1-1; D uncertain. This CDR3 is 14 amino acids long. The V end lost 5 bases, the J end lost 1 base, and 11 bases lay between the germline ends. Looked up from germline, CDR1 is MNHEY and CDR2 is SVGAGI. The CDR3 reads CASSLNPGNTEAFF. The DNA for the CDR3 is TGTGCCAGCAGTCTGAACCCGGGGAACACTGAAGCTTTCTTT.

The V gene is TRBV9, the J gene TRBJ2-7, with TRBD2 identical over 7 bases. Germline CDR1 SGDLS, CDR2 YYNGEE. The V gene end was trimmed by 3 bases and the J gene end by 2 bases; junction bases not matched to a gene: 8. This CDR3 comprises 15 residues. Written as DNA, the CDR3 is TGTGCCAGCAGCGAAAGGGGAGGGACGGCCTACGAGCAGTACTTC. Protein sequence: CASSERGGTAYEQYF. The full variable domain, completed using reference TRBV9 and TRBJ2-7, is DSGVTQTPKHLITATGQRVTLRCSPRSGDLSVYWYQQSLDQGLQFLIQYYNGEERAKGNILERFSAQQFPDLHSELNLSSLELGDSALYFCASSERGGTAYEQYFGPGTRLTVT.

The CDR3 sequence: CASSPRNYNEQFF. The CDR3, as DNA: TGTGCCAGCAGCCCGAGGAATTACAATGAGCAGTTCTTC. The V and J genes are TRBV7-9 and TRBJ2-1, with D unclear. This CDR3 has 13 amino acids. Germline loops: CDR1 SEHNR, CDR2 FQNEAQ (reference sequence). Between the trimmed V and J ends, which lost 5 bases and 4 bases, there was a span of 9 bases.

This clone appeared a single time. The chain recombines TRBV19 with TRBJ2-2; TRBD1 aligns across 9 bases. CDR3 length equals 18 residues. Trimming at V came to 10 bases and at J to 1 base, leaving 16 bases not matched to a gene. The germline CDR1 and CDR2 sequences are LNHDA and SQIVND (reference sequence). This CDR3 reads CATRGLLGQGGNTGELFF. In DNA, the CDR3 is TGTGCCACCAGGGGCCTTTTGGGACAGGGAGGGAACACCGGGGAGCTGTTTTTT. The variable domain in full, with the rest retrieved from reference TRBV19 and TRBJ2-2, is DGGITQSPKYLFRKEGQNVTLSCEQNLNHDAMYWYRQDPGQGLRLIYYSQIVNDFQKGDIAEGYSVSREKKESFPLTVTSAQKNPTAFYLCATRGLLGQGGNTGELFFGEGSRLTVL.

The V and J genes are TRBV3-1 (or the pseudogene TRBV3-2) and TRBJ2-1; D remains unclear. Germline CDR1 reads LGHDT; CDR2 reads YNNKEL (reference sequence). Trimming shortened V by 1 base and J by 8 bases, and 18 bases separated the two germline ends. CDR3 size: 16 residues. The CDR3 sequence is CASSQVRVGSDHEQFF. For the CDR3, the DNA is TGTGCCAGCAGCCAAGTTCGGGTCGGTAGTGATCATGAGCAGTTCTTC.

This sequence joins TRBV2 and TRBJ1-5, with a weak D call TRBD1 (5 bases). Germline values: CDR1 SNHLY, CDR2 FYNNEI. V was shortened by 7 bases and J by 4 bases, with 5 bases between the two germline ends. This CDR3 spans 11 amino acids. This CDR3 is CASKGNQPQHF. The CDR3 bases are TGTGCCAGCAAGGGGAATCAGCCCCAGCATTTT.

A note on this clone: Other DNA sequences from this sample encode an identical CDR3 as well. The V and J genes are TRBV30 and TRBJ1-3; weak D call: TRBD1 (5 bases). This CDR3 contains 14 residues. Germline-derived CDR1 and CDR2 are GTSNPN and SVGIG (reference sequence). V was cut by 1 base and J by 0 bases, with 7 bases left in between. The DNA of the CDR3 is TGTGCCTGGAGTGGACAGAGCTCTGGAAACACCATATATTTT. Translated, it gives CAWSGQSSGNTIYF.